These 12 T cell receptor beta chains came from one sample sequenced in a study of T cell repertoires in cytomegalovirus infection. One entry per CDR3 protein, called by TCRdb with MiXCR from the reads. Counted here are roughly 280,000 distinct CDR3 sequences, roughly 13% occurring once; the ten biggest clones make up 8.8%. The sequenced sample consisted of PBMCs. These receptors came from a human donor in good health (CMV status not recorded). Some clones in this sample may be carry-over from other donors' samples.

This clonotype was detected only a few times. V and J are TRBV10-3 and TRBJ2-7; D possibly corresponds to TRBD2 (5 bases). The V end lost 0 bases, the J end lost 7 bases, and 16 bases lay between the germline ends. The CDR3 loop spans 15 amino acids. The germline V gene has CDR1 ENHRY and CDR2 SYGVKD. The CDR3 here is CAISESTGITREQYF. The CDR3 region has the DNA TGTGCCATCAGTGAGTCGACGGGGATCACTCGGGAGCAGTACTTC.

On this clonotype: A read error may be the cause here, since a much bigger clone is one base away. Written as DNA, the CDR3 is TGCAGTGGTAGATGGACTAGCGGGAAAATCTACAATGAGCAGTTCTTC. This translates into CSGRWTSGKIYNEQFF. This sequence joins TRBV20-1 and TRBJ2-1; 12 bases line up with TRBD2. This CDR3 is built from 16 residues. Germline CDR1 is DFQATT and CDR2 is SNEGSKA (reference sequence).

This clonotype was recorded a few times. CDR3: CASTGRGWYNEQFF. In DNA, the CDR3 is TGTGCCAGCACAGGGAGGGGATGGTACAATGAGCAGTTCTTC. The rearrangement links TRBV5-6 to TRBJ2-1, with 7 bases aligning to TRBD2. The CDR3 contains 14 residues. Germline assignment: CDR1 SGHDT and CDR2 YYEEEE. V lost 6 bases, J lost 4 bases, and 7 bases stayed unmatched.

The J gene is TRBJ1-4, the V gene TRBV28, with 8 positions matching TRBD1. Germline V gene lookup returns CDR1 MDHEN and CDR2 SYDVKM. The CDR3 consists of 15 residues. Trimming cost V 7 bases and J 7 bases; bases outside gene matches: 11. CDR3 protein: CASNPHGQGIEKLFF. CDR3 nucleotides: TGTGCCAGCAATCCTCATGGACAGGGCATTGAAAAACTGTTTTTT.

This clonotype was found many times. The V call is TRBV6-1, the J call TRBJ2-1; a weak D match, TRBD2 (5 bases). The CDR3 runs to 12 residues. Trimming removed 10 bases at V and 9 bases at J, with 16 bases between. Germline V gene sequence: CDR1 MNHNS, CDR2 SASEGT. CDR3 residues: CATWRDYGEQFF. CDR3 nucleotides: TGTGCCACTTGGCGAGACTATGGTGAGCAGTTCTTC.

The chain carries TRBV29-1 and TRBJ2-1, with TRBD2 identical over 12 bases. V lost 7 bases, J lost 14 bases, and 18 bases stayed unmatched. The germline V gene has CDR1 SQVTM and CDR2 ANQGSEA. The CDR3 has 15 residues. The CDR3 sequence: CSAGGLAGRFGREFF. DNA for the CDR3: TGCAGCGCCGGAGGACTAGCGGGACGTTTTGGTCGGGAGTTCTTC.

This clonotype was recorded at least ten times. The rearrangement uses TRBV7-9 and TRBJ1-2; D possibly corresponds to TRBD1 (6 bases). Trimming left V 4 bases short and J 6 bases short, with 9 bases between. Germline assignment: CDR1 SEHNR and CDR2 FQNEAQ (reference sequence). The length of the CDR3 is 12 residues. For the CDR3, the DNA is TGTGCCAGCAGCTCAGGGGTGAATGGCTACACCTTC. Protein: CASSSGVNGYTF.

This clonotype was found many times. The rearrangement uses TRBV28 and TRBJ1-5, with unresolved D. The CDR3 contains 16 residues. Germline assignment: CDR1 MDHEN and CDR2 SYDVKM. Deletions cut 6 bases from V and 4 bases from J, with 19 bases between. CDR3 DNA: TGTGCCAGCAGCACCCCTGAGGGAGTTGGTAATCAGCCCCAGCATTTT. This codes for CASSTPEGVGNQPQHF.

This clonotype appeared many times. The chain has TRBV5-4 and TRBJ2-7, with D perhaps matching TRBD2 (7 bases). The CDR3 contains 14 residues. Trimming took off 6 bases at V and 7 bases at J, with 20 bases between the two ends. From germline, CDR1 is SGHNT and CDR2 YYREEE (reference sequence). Written as DNA, the CDR3 is TGTGCCAGCAACCCGAGGGGGGGGCCGGGAGAGCAGTACTTC. Translating it yields CASNPRGGPGEQYF.

The chain combines TRBV19 with TRBJ2-7; the match to TRBD2 covers 8 bases. This CDR3 is 16 amino acids long. V trimming: 0 bases; J trimming: 2 bases; junction bases outside the gene matches: 6. CDR1 and CDR2 from the germline V gene are LNHDA and SQIVND (reference sequence). CDR3 residues: CASSIDPGLATYEQYF. The CDR3 DNA reads TGTGCCAGTAGTATAGATCCCGGACTAGCCACCTACGAGCAGTACTTC.

In its sample, this clonotype was seen many times. V usage is TRBV5-1 and J usage is TRBJ1-6; D possibly corresponds to TRBD1 (5 bases). The CDR3 has 14 amino acids. V was pared by 4 bases and J by 8 bases, with 13 bases between. In germline, CDR1 is SGHRS, CDR2 YFSETQ. The DNA of the CDR3 is TGCGCCAGCAGCAAGGACCTGGGGGATTCACCCCTCCACTTT. Its protein is CASSKDLGDSPLHF.

This clonotype was picked up many times. V usage is TRBV19 and J usage is TRBJ1-1, with 9 positions matching TRBD1. The CDR3 totals 13 residues. Unmatched junction bases numbered 5, after V lost 0 bases and J lost 12 bases. Per the germline V gene, CDR1 is LNHDA and CDR2 is SQIVND (reference sequence). CDR3 bases: TGTGCCAGTAGTATAGACGGGACAGGGACAACTTTCTTT. Protein: CASSIDGTGTTFF.